The 13 T cell receptor beta chains below all came from one sample that was sequenced in a study of cytomegalovirus exposure and HLA in healthy donors (dated by TCRdb to the late 2010s). The receptor library was made with the immunoSEQ multiplex PCR assay. A mixture of 60 forward primers for TCR Vbeta segments and 13 reverse primers for TCR Jbeta segments was used in the multiplex PCR. Drawn from immuneACCESS, this table holds only the in-frame rearrangements with V and J called that TCRdb kept. Clones are partly lost; checked studies trace under half to an unresolved V gene and leave the rest unexplained. This sample holds 150,000 to 200,000 clones; roughly 80% were observed only once. Together, the top ten hold approximately 8% of the sample. The material sequenced was PBMCs. The source is a male donor in good health and CMV-seropositive.

CDR3 DNA: TGCGCCAGCAACGCGGGGGGGTCGAACACCGGGGAGCTGTTTTTT. Translated: CASNAGGSNTGELFF. This rearrangement joins TRBV5-1 to TRBJ2-2; 9 nucleotides line up with TRBD2. This CDR3 contains 15 residues. Looked up from germline, CDR1 is SGHRS and CDR2 is YFSETQ. V lost 6 bases to trimming and J lost 0 bases; unmatched junction nucleotides: 3.

The V gene is TRBV4-3, the J gene TRBJ2-7; 12 positions match TRBD2. The CDR3 has 18 amino acids. The V gene end was trimmed by 0 bases and the J gene end by 5 bases; junction bases not matched to a gene: 11. Germline CDR1 is LGHNA and CDR2 is YSLEER. The CDR3 protein is CASSQDNPLAGGPDEQYF. The DNA for the CDR3 is TGCGCCAGCAGCCAAGATAACCCGCTAGCGGGAGGGCCCGACGAGCAGTACTTC.

The CDR3 DNA is TGTGCCAGCAGCGGGACAGGGGGCTTGAATGAGCAGTTCTTC. Protein: CASSGTGGLNEQFF. The rearrangement uses TRBV9 and TRBJ2-1; TRBD1 agrees at 11 bases. After removal of 3 bases from V and 7 bases from J, the junction contained 3 bases not matched to a gene. The CDR3 is 14 residues long. Looked up from germline, CDR1 is SGDLS and CDR2 is YYNGEE.

This clone appeared once. This chain joins TRBV30 and TRBJ2-2; maybe TRBD2 (5 bases). The germline gives CDR1 GTSNPN, CDR2 SVGIG (reference sequence). Trimming pared 7 bases from V and 6 bases from J, leaving 15 bases between. The CDR3 length is 13 residues. CDR3 region: CASSKGRAGELFF. In nucleotides, the CDR3 is TGTGCCTCTTCCAAAGGGAGAGCCGGGGAGCTGTTTTTT.

The chain couples TRBV28 to TRBJ2-3; 12 bases map to TRBD2. The CDR3 has 15 residues. The junction had 4 bases not matched to a gene; V was cut back by 5 bases and J by 4 bases. CDR1 MDHEN and CDR2 SYDVKM come from the germline V gene. This CDR3 reads CASSRLAGVPDTQYF. In nucleotides, the CDR3 is TGTGCCAGCAGTCGACTAGCGGGAGTTCCAGATACGCAGTATTTT.

The chain uses TRBV5-1 and TRBJ2-1; TRBD2 matches 8 bases. Germline loops: CDR1 SGHRS, CDR2 YFSETQ. J gave up 6 bases and V 4 bases, and 6 bases lay outside the gene matches. This CDR3 spans 14 amino acids. This CDR3 reads CASSAGGAGNEQFF. The CDR3 coding sequence is TGCGCCAGCAGCGCCGGGGGGGCGGGCAATGAGCAGTTCTTC.

This clone has more than one count but fewer than ten. CDR3 in amino acids: CASWRELGSGEQYF. CDR3 in DNA: TGTGCCAGCTGGCGGGAACTCGGGTCCGGCGAGCAGTACTTC. The V and J genes are TRBV28 and TRBJ2-7; a weak D match, TRBD2 (6 bases). V was trimmed by 8 bases and J by 6 bases, leaving 20 bases between them. Germline V gives CDR1 MDHEN, CDR2 SYDVKM. This CDR3 is 14 amino acids long.

The gene calls are TRBV6-6 and TRBJ2-7; a possible D gene is TRBD1 (6 bases). This CDR3 region has 13 residues. The germline gives CDR1 MNHNY, CDR2 SVGAGI (reference sequence). The ends were cut back, 5 bases at V and 9 bases at J, with 17 bases in the middle. The CDR3 loop is CASSEYRVLGQYF. The DNA of the CDR3 is TGTGCCAGCAGTGAGTACAGGGTTTTAGGGCAGTACTTC.

This chain links TRBV28 with TRBJ1-1, with a weak D call TRBD1 (6 bases). This CDR3 spans 13 amino acids. V was pared by 4 bases and J by 6 bases, with 12 bases between. CDR1 and CDR2 from the germline V gene are MDHEN and SYDVKM. Written as DNA, the CDR3 is TGTGCCAGCAGTTACGAGGGGGTGGCTGAAGCTTTCTTT. This gives the protein CASSYEGVAEAFF.

V usage is TRBV29-1 and J usage is TRBJ1-4; unclear D gene. The V gene lost 4 bases and the J gene lost 9 bases, with 12 bases spanning the gap. This CDR3 region has 12 residues. Germline assignment: CDR1 SQVTM and CDR2 ANQGSEA. CDR3 residues: CSVGSGGQKLFF. In DNA, the CDR3 is TGCAGCGTTGGTTCGGGAGGCCAAAAACTGTTTTTT. Full variable domain (outside the CDR3, taken from reference TRBV29-1 and TRBJ1-4): SAVISQKPSRDICQRGTSLTIQCQVDSQVTMMFWYRQQPGQSLTLIATANQGSEATYESGFVIDKFPISRPNLTFSTLTVSNMSPEDSSIYLCSVGSGGQKLFFGSGTQLSVL.

There are a few counts of this clone. The chain couples TRBV27 to TRBJ2-7, with a possible D match to TRBD1 (6 bases). Per germline, CDR1 MNHEY and CDR2 SMNVEV (reference sequence). With 6 bases removed from V and 3 bases from J, the gap between germline ends came to 9 bases. CDR3 length: 12 residues. Written as DNA, the CDR3 is TGTGCCAGCAGGCGGACAGTCTACGAGCAGTACTTC. It codes for CASRRTVYEQYF.

V usage is TRBV9 and J usage is TRBJ1-1; D is possibly TRBD1 (6 bases). Trimming took off 4 bases at V and 4 bases at J, with 11 bases between the two ends. This CDR3 region has 13 residues. Germline-derived CDR1 and CDR2 are SGDLS and YYNGEE. The CDR3 sequence: CASSTLQGTEAFF. As DNA, the CDR3 is TGTGCCAGCAGCACACTACAGGGCACTGAAGCTTTCTTT. Full variable domain (outside the CDR3, taken from reference TRBV9 and TRBJ1-1): DSGVTQTPKHLITATGQRVTLRCSPRSGDLSVYWYQQSLDQGLQFLIQYYNGEERAKGNILERFSAQQFPDLHSELNLSSLELGDSALYFCASSTLQGTEAFFGQGTRLTVV.

The chain joins TRBV19 to TRBJ2-1; the D gene is possibly TRBD1 (6 bases). The CDR3 runs 15 residues. Germline CDR1 and CDR2: LNHDA and SQIVND (reference sequence). The V end lost 0 bases, the J end lost 4 bases, and 10 bases lay between the germline ends. This CDR3 reads CASSIEGAEYNEQFF. CDR3 bases: TGTGCCAGTAGTATAGAGGGGGCAGAGTACAATGAGCAGTTCTTC.